A selection of T cell receptor beta chains follows, all from one sample in a study of T cell responses to AZD1222 COVID-19 vaccine. Sequenced by immunoSEQ multiplex PCR; TCRdb stores in-frame clones only, minus some. Of roughly 100,000 clones in the sample, approximately 93% were seen once. The starting material was peripheral blood, obtained 28 days after the second AZD1222 dose. The receptors derive from an adult who received the AZD1222 COVID-19 vaccine. The CDR3 runs from the conserved cysteine through the conserved F or W. The D gene is left open where the match is weak. Expanded clones are given a class, and other clones once, few, many or no size at all.

TRBJ1-1,NA,NA,TRBV6-5,CASRPQGRITEAFF,TGTGCCAGCAGACCTCAGGGTCGCATAACTGAAGCTTTCTTT
TRBJ2-1,NA,NA,TRBV3-1/TRBV3-2,CASSQSALLGDEQFF,TGTGCCAGCAGCCAGTCGGCATTACTTGGGGATGAGCAGTTCTTC
TRBJ1-6,NA,NA,TRBV27,CASSLKEGSSYNSPLHF,TGTGCCAGCAGTTTAAAGGAGGGCAGCTCCTATAATTCACCCCTCCACTTT
TRBJ2-7,NA,NA,TRBV11-2,CASSLTGDWTAASYEQYF,TGTGCCAGCAGCTTGACCGGTGATTGGACAGCCGCCTCCTACGAGCAGTACTTC
TRBJ2-3,TRBD1,NA,TRBV2,CASSGGTGFGSGPSTDTQYF,TGTGCCAGCAGTGGTGGGACAGGGTTTGGTAGCGGGCCTAGCACAGATACGCAGTATTTT
TRBJ1-4,NA,NA,TRBV10-3,CAMSAESNEKLFF,TGTGCCATGTCTGCAGAGTCTAATGAAAAACTGTTTTTT
TRBJ2-7,TRBD1,NA,TRBV4-3,CASSQVVWTGTYEQYF,TGCGCCAGCAGCCAAGTTGTCTGGACAGGGACCTACGAGCAGTACTTC
TRBJ2-3,NA,NA,TRBV7-3,CASSPGTGNTDTQYF,TGTGCCAGCAGCCCCGGGACTGGGAACACAGATACGCAGTATTTT
TRBJ1-1,NA,NA,TRBV5-4,CASSLAGALNTEAFF,TGTGCCAGCAGCTTGGCCGGGGCCCTGAACACTGAAGCTTTCTTT
TRBJ1-4,NA,NA,TRBV28,CASSLFNGLEVEKLFF,TGTGCCAGCAGTTTATTTAATGGACTCGAGGTTGAAAAACTGTTTTTT
TRBJ2-3,NA,NA,TRBV5-4,CASSLGRVTDTQYF,TGTGCCAGCAGCTTAGGTCGTGTTACAGATACGCAGTATTTT
TRBJ1-6,TRBD1,NA,TRBV10-3,CAISWDREGSPLHF,TGTGCCATCAGCTGGGACAGGGAGGGTTCACCCCTCCACTTT
TRBJ1-1,TRBD1,NA,TRBV19,CASDGTGRGLDTEAFF,TGTGCCAGTGACGGGACAGGGAGGGGTTTGGACACTGAAGCTTTCTTT
TRBJ2-1,NA,NA,TRBV3-1/TRBV3-2,CASSQEPQDYNEQFF,TGTGCCAGCAGCCAAGAACCACAGGACTACAATGAGCAGTTCTTC
TRBJ2-7,NA,NA,TRBV12-3/TRBV12-4,CASRLTGTYEQYF,TGTGCCAGCAGACTCACAGGTACCTACGAGCAGTACTTC
TRBJ2-5,TRBD1,NA,TRBV10-3,CATQGSRQETQYF,TGTGCCACACAGGGGTCGCGGCAAGAGACCCAGTACTTC
TRBJ1-1,NA,NA,TRBV19,CASSRAPVGGTEAFF,TGTGCCAGTAGTCGGGCCCCCGTGGGCGGCACTGAAGCTTTCTTT
TRBJ1-5,NA,NA,TRBV10-2,CASSDLWASNQPQHF,TGCGCCAGCAGTGATTTGTGGGCCAGTAATCAGCCCCAGCATTTT
TRBJ2-7,TRBD2,NA,TRBV28,CASSPLAGGTQYF,TGTGCCAGCAGTCCCCTAGCGGGAGGAACGCAGTACTTC
TRBJ1-6,NA,NA,TRBV7-9,CASSAGTNSPLHF,TGTGCCAGCAGCGCGGGGACCAATTCACCCCTCCACTTT
TRBJ1-6,NA,NA,TRBV28,CASRGSFGAYNSPLHF,TGTGCCAGCAGGGGGTCCTTCGGGGCCTATAATTCACCCCTCCACTTT
TRBJ1-2,TRBD1,NA,TRBV15,CATSTRASPGQDGYTF,TGTGCCACCAGCACCCGTGCGAGTCCGGGACAGGATGGCTACACCTTC
TRBJ2-5,NA,NA,TRBV9,CASSVALQKETQYF,TGTGCCAGCAGCGTAGCGTTGCAGAAAGAGACCCAGTACTTC
TRBJ2-2,NA,NA,TRBV7-2,CASSLDSGGGGELFF,TGTGCCAGCAGCTTGGACTCCGGGGGTGGCGGGGAGCTGTTTTTT
TRBJ1-1,NA,NA,TRBV11-2,CASRHNRALNTEAFF,TGTGCCAGCAGGCATAACAGGGCCCTGAACACTGAAGCTTTCTTT
TRBJ2-3,NA,NA,TRBV7-9,CASSPAGGATDTQYF,TGTGCCAGCAGCCCCGCAGGGGGGGCAACAGATACGCAGTATTTT
TRBJ2-3,TRBD2,once,TRBV10-3,CAISGGLAGSADTQYF,TGTGCCATCAGTGGGGGACTAGCGGGATCGGCAGATACGCAGTATTTT
TRBJ1-1,NA,NA,TRBV6-6,CASSYSSMNTEAFF,TGTGCCAGCAGTTACTCGAGTATGAACACTGAAGCTTTCTTT
TRBJ1-5,TRBD1,NA,TRBV7-2,CASSLGQGNNQPQHF,TGTGCCAGCAGCTTAGGACAGGGTAACAATCAGCCCCAGCATTTT
TRBJ1-5,TRBD1,NA,TRBV15,CATSRDRGPNQPQHF,TGTGCCACCAGCAGAGATAGGGGGCCTAATCAGCCCCAGCATTTT
TRBJ2-1,NA,NA,TRBV14,CASSRYNEQFF,TGTGCCAGCAGCCGTTACAATGAGCAGTTCTTC
TRBJ2-5,TRBD1,NA,TRBV5-1,CASSSTGGRETQYF,TGCGCCAGCAGCTCGACAGGGGGCCGAGAGACCCAGTACTTC
TRBJ1-2,NA,NA,TRBV7-2,CASSRGQGEGYTF,TGTGCCAGCAGCAGAGGCCAGGGTGAAGGCTACACCTTC
TRBJ2-2,NA,NA,TRBV5-1,CASKPGNTGELFF,TGCGCCAGCAAACCGGGGAACACCGGGGAGCTGTTTTTT
TRBJ2-7,NA,NA,TRBV13,CASSSSGGEQYF,TGTGCCAGCAGCTCCTCCGGGGGCGAGCAGTACTTC
TRBJ1-1,NA,NA,TRBV9,CASSVGMNTEAFF,TGTGCCAGCAGCGTAGGTATGAACACTGAAGCTTTCTTT
TRBJ2-5,TRBD2,NA,TRBV28,CASSPAGGPQETQYF,TGTGCCAGCAGTCCGGCGGGAGGGCCCCAAGAGACCCAGTACTTC
TRBJ1-1,TRBD1,NA,TRBV10-3,CAITAGQGVAEAFF,TGTGCCATCACCGCCGGACAGGGTGTTGCTGAAGCTTTCTTT
TRBJ2-7,NA,NA,TRBV3-1/TRBV3-2,CASSQDLGFYEQYF,TGTGCCAGCAGCCAAGATTTGGGTTTTTACGAGCAGTACTTC
TRBJ1-5,TRBD1,NA,TRBV4-1,CASSQVARGLNQPQHF,TGCGCCAGCAGCCAAGTCGCCAGGGGGCTAAATCAGCCCCAGCATTTT
TRBJ2-1,TRBD1,NA,TRBV28,CASSLLDRHTNNEQFF,TGTGCCAGCAGTTTATTGGACAGGCATACGAACAATGAGCAGTTCTTC
TRBJ2-4,TRBD1,NA,TRBV18,CASSPRTGEENIQYF,TGTGCCAGCTCCCCGAGGACAGGGGAAGAAAACATTCAGTACTTC
TRBJ2-2,TRBD1,once,TRBV5-1,CASSPQTGMNTGELFF,TGCGCCAGCAGCCCTCAGACAGGGATGAACACCGGGGAGCTGTTTTTT
TRBJ1-1,NA,once,TRBV20-1,CSAESDEEAFF,TGCAGTGCTGAATCCGATGAGGAAGCTTTCTTT
TRBJ1-4,TRBD1,NA,TRBV6-1,CASSALGQGANEKLFF,TGTGCCAGCAGTGCCCTTGGACAGGGTGCTAATGAAAAACTGTTTTTT
TRBJ2-2,TRBD2,NA,TRBV20-1,CSASGPAGGGTGELFF,TGCAGTGCTAGTGGTCCCGCGGGAGGAGGCACCGGGGAGCTGTTTTTT
TRBJ2-7,TRBD1,NA,TRBV28,CASSLYRTGDYEQYF,TGTGCCAGCAGTTTATACCGGACAGGGGACTACGAGCAGTACTTC
TRBJ2-1,TRBD1,NA,TRBV4-1,CASSPDYRGSYNEQFF,TGCGCCAGCAGCCCAGATTACAGGGGTTCTTACAATGAGCAGTTCTTC
TRBJ1-5,NA,NA,TRBV28,CASRGRVSNQPQHF,TGTGCCAGCAGGGGGAGGGTTAGCAATCAGCCCCAGCATTTT
TRBJ2-1,NA,NA,TRBV27,CGVGATYNEQFF,TGTGGGGTGGGGGCGACCTACAATGAGCAGTTCTTC
TRBJ2-2,TRBD1,NA,TRBV6-6,CASSGYGQGNTGELFF,TGTGCCAGCAGTGGGTACGGACAGGGGAACACCGGGGAGCTGTTTTTT
TRBJ2-7,TRBD2,NA,TRBV6-5,CASSYSRLADEQYF,TGTGCCAGCAGTTACTCCAGACTAGCCGACGAGCAGTACTTC
TRBJ2-2,TRBD1,NA,TRBV7-9,CASSLDRGWTGELFF,TGTGCCAGCAGCTTAGACAGGGGTTGGACCGGGGAGCTGTTTTTT